The T cell receptor (beta chain) described here comes from a study of cytomegalovirus exposure and HLA in healthy donors. In the PCR, 60 Vbeta and 13 Jbeta primers were used. Repertoires were generated with immunoSEQ multiplex PCR, while TCRdb's copy carries only in-frame clones and drops some. The sample has about 65,000 clones; approximately 80% are singletons. CDR3 size: 13 residues. Germline-derived CDR1 and CDR2 are SGHRS and YFSETQ. Trimming pared 4 bases from V and 5 bases from J, leaving 12 bases between. Sequences were obtained from PBMCs. This TCR derives from a girl under 18 in good health and CMV-seropositive. This chain connects TRBV5-1 to TRBJ1-1, with TRBD1 as a possible D gene (6 bases). CDR3 DNA sequence: TGCGCCAGCAGCCTTTCAGGGGAAACTGAAGCTTTCTTT. Protein sequence: CASSLSGETEAFF.